The rows below give T cell receptor beta chains drawn from one sample of a study of control samples from healthy donors and cancer patients. Sequenced by immunoSEQ multiplex PCR; TCRdb stores in-frame clones only, minus some. The table lists 90,000 or so clones, about 85% of them singletons, with 13% to 15% in the top ten. Sequencing was done on a sample of blood. These receptors were obtained from a woman in her 70s in good health. Each CDR3 is given without its conserved first and last residue. Fields, in order: V gene, J gene, CDR3 protein.

>TRBV24-1|TRBJ1-3
ATSRGGSSGNTIY
>TRBV5-1|TRBJ1-4
ASRSWGLTNEKLF
>TRBV29-1|TRBJ2-3
SVGREDTQY
>TRBV4-1|TRBJ2-7
ASSQEGLTYEQY
>TRBV5-8|TRBJ2-2
ASSRGGTIPGELF
>TRBV24-1|TRBJ1-4
ATSHGEEKLF
>TRBV18|TRBJ2-7
ASSLDYSYEQY
>TRBV5-5|TRBJ1-2
ASSLVQAPEGYT
>TRBV5-6|TRBJ2-1
ASSVAGGPYNEQF
>TRBV15|TRBJ2-3
ATSRYQAGARVDTQY
>TRBV6-1|TRBJ1-6
ASSEKGGLASSPLH
>TRBV7-8|TRBJ1-1
ASSPYGTMNTEAF
>TRBV7-9|TRBJ2-7
ASTVAGRSYEQY
>TRBV9|TRBJ2-7
ASSVGWGPSYEQY
>TRBV6-5|TRBJ2-5
ASSKGDTQETQY
>TRBV5-1|TRBJ2-5
ASNYGGGETQY
>TRBV5-4|TRBJ1-5
ASSLQGAGNQPQH
>TRBV3-1/TRBV3-2|TRBJ2-7
ASSQLDGYEQY
>TRBV7-6|TRBJ2-6
ASSKEQGFRVSGANVLT
>TRBV18|TRBJ1-1
ASSPALGGTEAF
>TRBV13|TRBJ1-2
ASSLGPQGQRRNT
>TRBV10-1|TRBJ2-2
ASTDNLNTGELF
>TRBV7-2|TRBJ1-2
ASSLARVGYGYT